The entry below gives a single TCR beta chain sequence along with its context. Antigen specificity is unknown. Repertoires were sampled repeatedly during chemoradiotherapy. CDR1 is SGHRS, CDR2 YFSETQ, per germline. Unmatched junction bases numbered 5, after V lost 1 base and J lost 1 base. The CDR3 has 16 amino acids. TCRdb's copy holds only in-frame clones and misses some; the assay was immunoSEQ multiplex PCR. Among some 1,800 clones, 75% to 90% were seen once, and the ten largest hold less than 6%. This entry comes from a study of chemoradiotherapy in HPV16-positive cancers. Broader study findings: HPV-specific T cells were functionally defined from only two HPV16-positive patients. Non-HPV-specific T cells did not expand in tumors during treatment, whereas candidate HPV-specific clones and E7-related motifs did. For HPV16-positive patients, expanding HPV-responsive T cells associated with longer recurrence-free survival.

This specimen consisted of tumor tissue, obtained from a patient who underwent chemoradiotherapy. The TCR comes from a human donor with HPV-associated anogenital cancer. J is TRBJ2-1 and V is TRBV5-1, with 7 bases matching TRBD2. For the CDR3, the DNA is TGCGCCAGCAGCTTGAGGCCTAGCGGTTCCTACAATGAGCAGTTCTTC. This sequence encodes CASSLRPSGSYNEQFF.